The 16 T cell receptor beta chains presented below share a single source sample, sequenced in a study of cytomegalovirus exposure and HLA in healthy donors. It was with 60 Vbeta and 13 Jbeta primers that the PCR ran. Some clones are missing from TCRdb's copy, which holds only in-frame ones; the method was immunoSEQ multiplex PCR. The table shows around 130,000 clones, with just under 80% occurring only once. The sequenced material came from PBMCs. The source is a woman aged 40 to 55 in good health and CMV-seronegative.

This chain joins TRBV18 and TRBJ2-1, with D tentatively TRBD1 (5 bases). The CDR3 loop spans 15 amino acids. Germline assignment: CDR1 KGHSH and CDR2 LQKENI. The V gene lost 1 base and the J gene lost 6 bases, with 13 bases spanning the gap. The CDR3 DNA reads as TGTGCCAGCTCACCACAGGGGCTAGTGGGCAATGAGCAGTTCTTC. As protein: CASSPQGLVGNEQFF.

This rearrangement joins TRBV7-8 to TRBJ2-5; 8 nucleotides match TRBD2. The CDR3 consists of 16 residues. Germline CDR1 and CDR2: SGHVS and FQNEAQ. Germline trimming cut 11 bases from V and 2 bases from J; bases unmatched to any gene: 16. CDR3 sequence reads: CASARPSGRQQETQYF. The CDR3 DNA reads TGTGCCTCTGCGAGGCCTAGCGGGCGCCAACAAGAGACCCAGTACTTC.

The CDR3 DNA is TGTGCCAGCAGCGACCTAGACAGGGTCTATGGCTACACCTTC. Protein sequence: CASSDLDRVYGYTF. This chain links TRBV28 with TRBJ1-2, with 7 bases that match TRBD1. V lost 6 bases to trimming and J lost 4 bases; unmatched junction nucleotides: 8. The CDR3 is 14 amino acids. CDR1 is MDHEN, CDR2 SYDVKM, per germline.

The chain joins TRBV6-1 to TRBJ2-2; D is undetermined. The length of the CDR3 is 15 residues. Per the germline V gene, CDR1 is MNHNS and CDR2 is SASEGT. The V end was cut by 1 base, the J end by 9 bases, with 15 bases between. The CDR3 reads CASSEVFTDFRELFF. CDR3 nucleotide sequence: TGTGCCAGCAGTGAAGTGTTTACAGATTTCCGGGAGCTGTTTTTT.

The V and J genes are TRBV5-6 and TRBJ1-2; D remains ambiguous. The germline V gene encodes CDR1 SGHDT and CDR2 YYEEEE. CDR3 size: 12 residues. The ends were cut back, 0 bases at V and 7 bases at J, with 7 bases in the middle. The CDR3 coding sequence is TGTGCCAGCAGCTTGGGAGGGTTTGGCTACACCTTC. This codes for CASSLGGFGYTF.

The chain employs TRBV19 and TRBJ1-1; D remains ambiguous. This CDR3 is built from 13 residues. Germline V gives CDR1 LNHDA, CDR2 SQIVND (reference sequence). Trimming left V 3 bases short and J 1 base short, with 6 bases between. The CDR3 coding sequence is TGTGCCAGTAGTATTCGTCCGAACACTGAAGCTTTCTTT. Amino acids: CASSIRPNTEAFF.

This clone was seen a few times. Written as DNA, the CDR3 is TGCGCCAGCAGCTTGACAGGGGGTTTGAATGAAAAACTGTTTTTT. Translation: CASSLTGGLNEKLFF. The V gene is TRBV5-1, the J gene TRBJ1-4, with TRBD1 identical over 8 bases. This CDR3 region has 15 residues. In germline, CDR1 is SGHRS, CDR2 YFSETQ. V lost 1 base to trimming and J lost 5 bases; unmatched junction nucleotides: 4.

This rearrangement joins TRBV12-5 to TRBJ2-3; D gene unclear. The CDR3 runs 13 residues. V dropped 1 base and J dropped 4 bases, with 6 bases sitting between them. CDR1 is LGHNT, CDR2 FRNRAP, per germline. This CDR3 reads CASGLGRPDTQYF. In DNA form, the CDR3 reads TGTGCTAGTGGTTTGGGCAGGCCAGATACGCAGTATTTT.

This chain's CDR3 is CAWTQQGWNTEAFF. The CDR3 coding sequence is TGTGCCTGGACCCAACAGGGTTGGAACACTGAAGCTTTCTTT. The chain has TRBV30 and TRBJ1-1; maybe TRBD1 (6 bases). The CDR3 spans 14 residues. Germline CDR1 and CDR2: GTSNPN and SVGIG (reference sequence). Between the trimmed V and J ends, which lost 4 bases and 1 base, there was a span of 13 bases.

The V gene is TRBV10-3, the J gene TRBJ2-7, with a possible D match to TRBD1 (5 bases). Trimming removed 2 bases from V and 5 bases from J, with 16 bases in between. Per the germline V gene, CDR1 is ENHRY and CDR2 is SYGVKD. The CDR3 contains 15 residues. CDR3 sequence (DNA): TGTGCCATCAGTGAGATGACAGTTGAGTGGGACGAGCAGTACTTC. Translated, it gives CAISEMTVEWDEQYF.

The chain carries TRBV2 and TRBJ2-7; 9 nucleotides agree with TRBD1. The CDR3 runs to 13 residues. V was clipped by 8 bases and J by 6 bases; unmatched bases: 8. Germline V gene data show CDR1 as SNHLY and CDR2 as FYNNEI. For the CDR3, the DNA is TGTGCCAGCGGGGGGACAGGGACCTCCGAGCAGTACTTC. It codes for CASGGTGTSEQYF. Supplemented by reference TRBV2 and TRBJ2-7, the full variable domain reads EPEVTQTPSHQVTQMGQEVILRCVPISNHLYFYWYRQILGQKVEFLVSFYNNEISEKSEIFDDQFSVERPDGSNFTLKIRSTKLEDSAMYFCASGGTGTSEQYFGPGTRLTVT.

V usage is TRBV10-1 and J usage is TRBJ2-7, with TRBD2 matching over 8 bases. Germline V gene lookup returns CDR1 WNHNN and CDR2 SYGVQD (reference sequence). The trim removed 0 bases at V and 3 bases at J, leaving 1 base unmatched. There are 14 residues in the CDR3. CDR3 sequence (DNA): TGCGCCAGCAGTGAGTCCGGGACTAGCTACGAGCAGTACTTC. Translated, it gives CASSESGTSYEQYF.

The chain is built from TRBV28 and TRBJ2-7, with TRBD1 as a possible D gene (8 bases). Trimming shortened V by 2 bases and J by 6 bases, and 20 bases separated the two germline ends. CDR1 is MDHEN and CDR2 is SYDVKM in the germline V gene. This CDR3 has 16 amino acids. DNA for the CDR3: TGTGCCAGCAGTTTAAAAGGCGGACAGGGAGGGGGCGAGCAGTACTTC. Translation gives CASSLKGGQGGGEQYF.

As to this clone: A read error may produce the germline difference seen at one junction end. CDR3 DNA: TGTGCCACCAGCGGCACAATTAGCTCTGGGGCCAACGTCCTGGCTTTC. This encodes CATSGTISSGANVLAF. This chain links TRBV15 with TRBJ2-6, with TRBD1 as a possible D gene (5 bases). The germline V gene encodes CDR1 LNHNV and CDR2 YYDKDF (reference sequence). The CDR3 has 16 amino acids.

The chain couples TRBV4-2 to TRBJ2-2; possible D gene TRBD2, 5 bases. CDR1 LGHNA and CDR2 YNFKEQ come from the germline V gene. The CDR3 is 18 residues long. Trimming removed 0 bases at V and 13 bases at J, with 27 bases between. In DNA, the CDR3 is TGTGCCAGCAGCCAAGATCTTTTGGCAGACGGGGTTGGAACGTGGCTGTTTTTT. Protein sequence: CASSQDLLADGVGTWLFF.

This chain joins TRBV19 and TRBJ2-5; 7 nucleotides match TRBD1. J was trimmed by 5 bases and V by 6 bases; bases with no gene match: 9. Germline V CDR1 and CDR2: LNHDA, SQIVND (reference sequence). The CDR3 has 14 residues. The CDR3 coding sequence is TGTGCCAGTAGAATCTCCACAGGGGCTGAGACCCAGTACTTC. This encodes CASRISTGAETQYF.